This T cell receptor beta chain came from a study of shared clonotypes between healthy human individuals. Method: immunoSEQ multiplex PCR; TCRdb's copy keeps in-frame clones and lacks some. The sample lists 1.5 million to 2.5 million clones, about 95% occurring once. CD8 cells classed as naive were CD45RO-negative and positively selected for CCR7, excluding terminally differentiated effector memory CD45RA+ cells. V lost 7 bases and J 1 base, leaving 8 bases between the germline ends. The CDR3 has 11 amino acids. Germline V gene data show CDR1 as DFQATT and CDR2 as SNEGSKA (reference sequence). The chain recombines TRBV20-1 with TRBJ2-7; D might be TRBD1 (5 bases). The sample consisted of naive CD8+ T cells sorted from blood. The sequence derives from a man younger than 35 in good health. CDR3 DNA: TGCAGTGTGACAGATTCCTACGAGCAGTACTTC. Its translation is CSVTDSYEQYF.